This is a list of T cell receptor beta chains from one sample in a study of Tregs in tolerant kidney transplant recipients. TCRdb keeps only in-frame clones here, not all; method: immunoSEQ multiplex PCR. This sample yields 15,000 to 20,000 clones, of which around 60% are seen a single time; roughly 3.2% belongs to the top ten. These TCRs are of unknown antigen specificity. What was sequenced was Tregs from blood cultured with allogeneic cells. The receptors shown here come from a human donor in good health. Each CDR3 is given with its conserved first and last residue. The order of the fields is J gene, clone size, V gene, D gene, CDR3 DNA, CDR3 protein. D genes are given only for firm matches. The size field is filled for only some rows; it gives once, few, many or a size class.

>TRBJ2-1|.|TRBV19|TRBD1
TGTGCCAGTAGTGCACAGGGGACGGACTACAATGAGCAGTTCTTC
CASSAQGTDYNEQFF
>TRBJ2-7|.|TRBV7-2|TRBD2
TGTGCCAGCAGCGCCCTGTGGGGAGCGGGAAAGAACGAGCAGTACTTC
CASSALWGAGKNEQYF
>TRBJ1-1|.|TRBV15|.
TGTGCCACCAGCAGAGATCTGGGGAGACAAGCTTTCTTT
CATSRDLGRQAFF
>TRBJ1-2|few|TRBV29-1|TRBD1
TGCAGCGTGAGGACAGGGTCCCATAAGGGCTACACCTTC
CSVRTGSHKGYTF
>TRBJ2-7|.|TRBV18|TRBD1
TGTGCCAGCTCACCTTGGGACAGGAGCTCCTACGAGCAGTACTTC
CASSPWDRSSYEQYF
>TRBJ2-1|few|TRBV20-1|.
TGCAGTGCTAGAGATCTGAATGAGCAGTTCTTC
CSARDLNEQFF
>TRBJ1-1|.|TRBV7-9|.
TGTGCCAGCAGCTTAGGGCAACCTCCAGGGGTTACTGAAGCTTTCTTT
CASSLGQPPGVTEAFF
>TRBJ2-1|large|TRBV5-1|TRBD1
TGCGCCAGCAGCTTGGAGGGGACAGGGGGTAATAGTGAGCAGTTCTTC
CASSLEGTGGNSEQFF
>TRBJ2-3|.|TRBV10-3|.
TGTGCCATCAGTGACCCATTAGGGGGGGGCGGATTAGCATCAGATACGCAGTATTTT
CAISDPLGGGGLASDTQYF
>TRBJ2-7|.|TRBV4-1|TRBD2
TGCGCCAGCAGCCAAGAATCGCCGGGACTAGCTGCTAGACCTTCGAGTACGGAGCAGTACTTC
CASSQESPGLAARPSSTEQYF
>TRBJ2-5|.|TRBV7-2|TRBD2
TGTGCCAGCAGCTTATGGGCGGGGGGAGAGACCCAGTACTTC
CASSLWAGGETQYF
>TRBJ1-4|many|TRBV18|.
TGTGCCAGCTCACGGGACCGGACGGTATCTAATGAAAAACTGTTTTTT
CASSRDRTVSNEKLFF
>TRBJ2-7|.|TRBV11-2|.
TGTGCCAGCAGTAGGGGACCGTACGAGCAGTACTTC
CASSRGPYEQYF
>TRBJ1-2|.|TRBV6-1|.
TGTGCCAGCAGTGCCTCGACTCTTACAGGGTTTGGCTACACCTTC
CASSASTLTGFGYTF
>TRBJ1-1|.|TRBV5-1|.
TGCGCCAGCAGTTCAGGGGTGGTCGGGGTCAAAAACACTGAAGCTTTCTTT
CASSSGVVGVKNTEAFF
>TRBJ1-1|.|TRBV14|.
TGTGCCAGCAAAGAGATGGGAATCGCTGAAGCTTTCTTT
CASKEMGIAEAFF
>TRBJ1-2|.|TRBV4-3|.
TGCGCCAGCAGCCAAGATCAATCCCGGAAAGCTAACTATGGCTACACCTTC
CASSQDQSRKANYGYTF
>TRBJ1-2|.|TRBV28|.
TGTGCCAGCATCGCGACGCCGGGCTATGGCTACACCTTC
CASIATPGYGYTF
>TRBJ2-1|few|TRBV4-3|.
TGCGCCAGCAGCCTACAGGCCGCCCGGACCTACAATGAGCAGTTCTTC
CASSLQAARTYNEQFF
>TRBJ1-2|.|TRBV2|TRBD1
TGTGCCAGCATTCGGGACAGGGGAACGCGGGGCTACACCTTC
CASIRDRGTRGYTF
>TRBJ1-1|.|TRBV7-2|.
TGTGCCAGCAGCACCCGGCAGGACACTGAAGCTTTCTTT
CASSTRQDTEAFF
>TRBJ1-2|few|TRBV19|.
TGTGCCAGTAGTTTGTCGGACGACTATGGCTACACCTTC
CASSLSDDYGYTF
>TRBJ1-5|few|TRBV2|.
TGTGCCAGCAGAGGGGATAGCAATCAGCCCCAGCATTTT
CASRGDSNQPQHF
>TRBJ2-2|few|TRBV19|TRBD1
TGTGCCAGTAGTAGGGACAGAGCGAACACCGGGGAGCTGTTTTTT
CASSRDRANTGELFF
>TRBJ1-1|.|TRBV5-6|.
TGTGCCAGCAGCTCCATCAGTGGGCACACTGAAGCTTTCTTT
CASSSISGHTEAFF
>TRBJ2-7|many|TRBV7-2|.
TGTGCCAGCAGCTTGGGCAGGCAAAGTGAGGAGCAGTACTTC
CASSLGRQSEEQYF
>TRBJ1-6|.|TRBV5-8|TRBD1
TGTGCCAGCAGGACAGGGTATAATTCACCCCTCCACTTT
CASRTGYNSPLHF
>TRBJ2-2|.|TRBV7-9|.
TGTGCCAGCAGCCCGTTGCCAGGGTCAAGGGAGCTGTTTTTT
CASSPLPGSRELFF
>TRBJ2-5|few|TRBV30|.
TGTGCCTGGGGTCACGACAGCGTAGTAAAGACCCAGTACTTC
CAWGHDSVVKTQYF
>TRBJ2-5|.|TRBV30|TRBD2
TGTGCCTGGAGTGTACCCCGTGGACTAGCTGGAGAGACCCAGTACTTC
CAWSVPRGLAGETQYF
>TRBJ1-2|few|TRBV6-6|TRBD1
TGTGCCACCGGAACCCACAGGGGGACCAACTATGGCTACACCTTC
CATGTHRGTNYGYTF
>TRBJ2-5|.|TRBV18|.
TGTGCCAGCTCACCCCCTGCCCTAGCCGGAGAGACCCAGTACTTC
CASSPPALAGETQYF
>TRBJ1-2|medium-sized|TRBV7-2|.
TGTGCCAGCAGCTTAGCTAGGTCCCGAATGACTTATGGCTACACCTTC
CASSLARSRMTYGYTF
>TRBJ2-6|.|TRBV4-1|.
TGCGCCAGCAGCCAAGCCGTTGCTCTGGGGGCCAACGTCCTGACTTTC
CASSQAVALGANVLTF
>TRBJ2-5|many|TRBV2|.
TGTGCCAGCAGCCCCACAGGTGTTAAATCGGAGACCCAGTACTTC
CASSPTGVKSETQYF